The rows below give T cell receptor beta chains drawn from one sample of a study of T cells in Graves' hyperthyroidism and ophthalmopathy. TCRdb used MiXCR to reprocess the multiplex PCR reads, holding one entry per CDR3 protein. The table has about 400,000 distinct CDR3 sequences, 15% to 18% seen once; the top ten hold 13% to 15%. The material sequenced was blood. The receptors come from a woman aged 18-29 years with Graves' hyperthyroidism. Both conserved end residues are part of each CDR3. The D gene is left open where the match is weak. Expanded clones get a size class; other rows say once, few or many, or leave the size out.

TRBJ1-1,14,TRBV20-1,NA,many,TGCAGTGCTCCGAGGGCAGGATTGAACACTGAAGCTTTCTTT,CSAPRAGLNTEAFF
TRBJ1-1,16,TRBV20-1,TRBD1,many,TGCAGTGCTAGACCCCTGGGACAGGGTTGGAACACTGAAGCTTTCTTT,CSARPLGQGWNTEAFF
TRBJ2-7,17,TRBV20-1,TRBD2,many,TGCAGTGCACTAGATCCCTCGATAAGCGGGACCCCCTACGAGCAGTACTTC,CSALDPSISGTPYEQYF
TRBJ2-1,15,TRBV10-1,TRBD2,many,TGCGCCAGCAGTTCAGAAGCGGGGGGCTACAATGAGCAGTTCTTC,CASSSEAGGYNEQFF
TRBJ2-7,15,TRBV6-1,TRBD1,NA,TGTGCCAGCAGTGCGTACAGGGGAACCTCTACGAAGCAGTACTTC,CASSAYRGTSTKQYF
TRBJ2-3,15,TRBV5-1,NA,NA,TGCGCCAGCAGCTTTGAGGAGGGGGTGACAGATACGCAGTATTTT,CASSFEEGVTDTQYF
TRBJ1-2,13,TRBV6-4,NA,NA,TGTGCCAGCAGTGTTTGGGGGAACTATGGCTACACCTTC,CASSVWGNYGYTF
TRBJ2-7,15,TRBV5-1,TRBD1,NA,TGCGCCAGCAGCTTGGAGACAGGGGATCTCTACGAGCAGTACTTC,CASSLETGDLYEQYF
TRBJ2-1,10,TRBV20-1,NA,many,TGCAGTGTCGGCTACAATGAGCAGTTCTTC,CSVGYNEQFF
TRBJ1-1,11,TRBV2,NA,many,TGTGCCAGCGGGGTGGCGTTCGGGGCTTTCTTT,CASGVAFGAFF
TRBJ1-5,12,TRBV20-1,NA,few,TGCAGTGGGGGTCTAGGTAGCGGGCCCCAGCATTTT,CSGGLGSGPQHF
TRBJ2-1,14,TRBV6-5,NA,many,TGTGCCAGCAGTTACACAAGGATGGGGCTTGAGCAGTTCTTC,CASSYTRMGLEQFF
TRBJ2-1,15,TRBV7-6,NA,many,TGTGCCAGCAGCTTAGTGAGCGACTCCTACAATGAGCAGTTCTTC,CASSLVSDSYNEQFF
TRBJ1-4,15,TRBV24-1,NA,NA,TGTGCCACCAGTGCTCCCACACCCGAGGGGGAAAAACTGTTTTTT,CATSAPTPEGEKLFF
TRBJ1-2,15,TRBV12-3/TRBV12-4,TRBD1,many,TGTGCCAGCAGGGGGGGACAGGGGCCGGACTATGGCTACACCTTC,CASRGGQGPDYGYTF
TRBJ1-5,16,TRBV12-3/TRBV12-4,TRBD1,many,TGTGCCAGCAGTTTAGGGGGCAGGGGGGTTAATCAGCCCCAGCATTTT,CASSLGGRGVNQPQHF
TRBJ1-1,14,TRBV11-2,NA,many,TGTGCCAGCAGCCCACGGAGTTGGAACACTGAAGCTTTCTTT,CASSPRSWNTEAFF
TRBJ1-2,13,TRBV24-1,TRBD1,NA,TGTGCCACCAGTGATTTGAGGACAGGGGGCTACACCTTC,CATSDLRTGGYTF
TRBJ2-7,16,TRBV10-3,TRBD1,few,TGTGCCATCAGTCCACGAGGACAGGGACCCGACTACGAGCAGTACTTC,CAISPRGQGPDYEQYF
TRBJ2-1,12,TRBV20-1,NA,NA,TGCAGTACTAGAGTGCAGGGCGCTGAGCAGTTCTTC,CSTRVQGAEQFF
TRBJ2-3,13,TRBV2,NA,many,TGTGCCAGCATCGGGGGGCTGCCAGATACGCAGTATTTT,CASIGGLPDTQYF
TRBJ1-1,16,TRBV6-1,NA,many,TGTGCCAGCAGGGGCCGGGAAGGGAATAGGGGCACTGAAGCTTTCTTT,CASRGREGNRGTEAFF
TRBJ1-6,15,TRBV11-2,TRBD1,many,TGTGCCAGCAGCTTAGCCAGGGGGGTTAATTCACCCCTCCACTTT,CASSLARGVNSPLHF
TRBJ2-7,13,TRBV20-1,NA,many,TGCAGTGCTAGGAGTCGGGAGTACGACGAGCAGTACTTC,CSARSREYDEQYF
TRBJ2-1,13,TRBV11-2,NA,many,TGTGCCAGCAGCTCCCGGGGCTACAATGAGCAGTTCTTC,CASSSRGYNEQFF
TRBJ2-3,13,TRBV18,NA,NA,TGTGCCAGCACGACCCCGGGGGCGGATACGCAGTATTTT,CASTTPGADTQYF
TRBJ2-2,17,TRBV6-6,TRBD2,many,TGTGCCAGCAGTTACCGGGCCATCGCGGGGGTCGGCGGGGAGCTGTTTTTT,CASSYRAIAGVGGELFF
TRBJ2-7,13,TRBV11-2,NA,NA,TGTGCCAGCAGCTTTGGTAGCGCGTACGAGCAGTACTTC,CASSFGSAYEQYF
TRBJ2-1,13,TRBV28,TRBD1,few,TGTGCCAGCAGGGGGACAGGCCGCAATGAGCAGTTCTTC,CASRGTGRNEQFF
TRBJ1-6,14,TRBV19,NA,NA,TGTGCCAGTAGTGCCTCGGGAAGGAATTCACCCCTCCACTTT,CASSASGRNSPLHF
TRBJ2-1,16,TRBV6-2/TRBV6-3,TRBD2,NA,TGTGCCAGCAGTGCAACCCGGGGGGGCCTCTACAATGAGCAGTTCTTC,CASSATRGGLYNEQFF
TRBJ2-3,16,TRBV7-7,TRBD2,many,TGTGCTAGCAGCCTGGGACTAAGCGGGGGGGCAGATACGCAGTATTTT,CASSLGLSGGADTQYF
TRBJ1-5,15,TRBV7-6,NA,many,TGTGCCAGCAGCTCCGGGGAAAATAGCAATCAGCCCCAGCATTTT,CASSSGENSNQPQHF
TRBJ2-7,14,TRBV20-1,NA,many,TGCAGTGCTAGTTTGGGCCAGTTCCTCTACGAGCAGTACTTC,CSASLGQFLYEQYF
TRBJ2-4,17,TRBV28,TRBD2,many,TGTGCCAGCAGTCTAACTAGCGGGGGGGCCAGGGGAAACATTCAGTACTTC,CASSLTSGGARGNIQYF
TRBJ2-1,15,TRBV6-5,NA,few,TGTGCCAGCAGTTACTTTATCGGGCCCCTAAATGAGCAGTTCTTC,CASSYFIGPLNEQFF
TRBJ1-1,13,TRBV2,TRBD1,many,TGTGCCAGCCTACAGGGGGTGGTTACTGAAGCTTTCTTT,CASLQGVVTEAFF
TRBJ2-3,17,TRBV10-3,TRBD2,NA,TGTGCCATCAGCGAATTACTAGCGGGGTCGAGCACAGATACGCAGTATTTT,CAISELLAGSSTDTQYF
TRBJ2-7,14,TRBV7-9,TRBD2,many,TGTGCCAGCAGCTGGGGGGGGGATGACTACGAGCAGTACTTC,CASSWGGDDYEQYF
TRBJ1-1,13,TRBV12-5,NA,many,TGTGCTAGTGCCCTTGGACAGACCACTGAAGCTTTCTTT,CASALGQTTEAFF
TRBJ2-1,17,TRBV12-3/TRBV12-4,NA,many,TGTGCCAGCAGTTTAGCGGGGACGCATAAAACCTACAATGAGCAGTTCTTC,CASSLAGTHKTYNEQFF
TRBJ1-1,16,TRBV7-8,TRBD1,many,TGTGCCAGCAGCATACACAGGGGGACCATGAACACTGAAGCTTTCTTT,CASSIHRGTMNTEAFF
TRBJ1-2,14,TRBV18,NA,few,TGTGCCAGCTCACCGTCGCAGGTTGACTATGGCTACACCTTC,CASSPSQVDYGYTF
TRBJ2-3,13,TRBV20-1,TRBD1,many,TGCAGTGCTCCAGGGACAGTCACAGATACGCAGTATTTT,CSAPGTVTDTQYF
TRBJ1-6,14,TRBV28,TRBD1,many,TGTGCCAGCAGTGAGGACAGGGTGGTACCACCCCTCCACTTT,CASSEDRVVPPLHF
TRBJ2-5,16,TRBV2,TRBD1,many,TGTGCCAGCAGGGCACCGGGACAGGGGGCCCAAGAGACCCAGTACTTC,CASRAPGQGAQETQYF
TRBJ1-2,15,TRBV3-1,NA,NA,TGTGCCAGCAGCCCGAGTGATGGGGGGCAAAATGGCTACACCTTC,CASSPSDGGQNGYTF
TRBJ2-7,11,TRBV20-1,NA,few,TGCAGTGCAACGGTGGCGTACGAGCAGTACTTC,CSATVAYEQYF
TRBJ2-1,16,TRBV19,NA,NA,TGTGCCAGTAGTAATTTAGGGTCCTCTTCGAACAATGAGCAGTTCTTC,CASSNLGSSSNNEQFF
TRBJ1-2,13,TRBV5-1,NA,many,TGCGCCAGCAGCTTGGCAGGGGTCGACGGCTACACCTTC,CASSLAGVDGYTF
TRBJ2-7,13,TRBV2,NA,many,TGTGCCAGCAGTGGAGCAGGGGGGTACGAGCAGTACTTC,CASSGAGGYEQYF
TRBJ2-1,18,TRBV11-1,TRBD2,many,TGTGCCAGCAGCTTAGTCGAGTGGGTAGCGGGAACCAACAATGAGCAGTTCTTC,CASSLVEWVAGTNNEQFF
TRBJ2-3,13,TRBV6-2/TRBV6-3,NA,many,TGTGCCAGCAGTAAAGATGGCACAGATACGCAGTATTTT,CASSKDGTDTQYF
TRBJ2-3,15,TRBV13,NA,few,TGTGCCAGCAGCTCAGACGACAGAAGGACAGATACGCAGTATTTT,CASSSDDRRTDTQYF
TRBJ2-3,15,TRBV27,TRBD1,many,TGTGCCAGCAGTGACCGGGACAGGGCTTCAGATACGCAGTATTTT,CASSDRDRASDTQYF
TRBJ1-2,14,TRBV20-1,NA,few,TGCAGTGCTAGAGGTATCACCTCGAGCTATGGCTACACCTTC,CSARGITSSYGYTF
TRBJ1-2,14,TRBV12-3/TRBV12-4,NA,many,TGTGCCAGCAGTCCCACCGGGACTTTGTATGGCTACACCTTC,CASSPTGTLYGYTF
TRBJ1-6,13,TRBV2,NA,many,TGTGCCAGCTGGATCGCCGCCGGTTCACCCCTCCACTTT,CASWIAAGSPLHF
TRBJ1-5,14,TRBV20-1,NA,few,TGCAGTGCTAGAGAACCCACAGGGAATCAGCCCCAGCATTTT,CSAREPTGNQPQHF